The rows below give T cell receptor beta chains drawn from one sample of a study of technical replicates of blood from several donors. Assay used: immunoSEQ multiplex PCR; TCRdb lists only in-frame clones, some missing. The sample shows almost 70,000 clones, 92% of them seen only once. Sequenced material: T cells isolated from PBMCs. The receptors were sampled from a human donor in good health. Each CDR3 is given with its conserved first and last residue. The D gene is left open where the match is weak. Some rows mark clone size as missing; the rest say once, few, many or name a class of expanded clone.

.,TRBV30,TRBJ2-1,.,15,CAWNTGPSSYNEQFF,TGTGCCTGGAATACAGGGCCTAGCTCCTACAATGAGCAGTTCTTC
once,TRBV29-1,TRBJ1-1,.,13,CSVARGGDTEAFF,TGCAGCGTTGCGAGAGGGGGAGACACTGAAGCTTTCTTT
.,TRBV7-9,TRBJ1-2,TRBD1,13,CASSLPGGHGYTF,TGTGCCAGCAGCTTACCAGGGGGCCATGGCTACACCTTC
.,TRBV6-5,TRBJ1-4,.,11,CASFGGEKLFF,TGTGCCAGCTTCGGCGGCGAAAAACTGTTTTTT
.,TRBV5-1,TRBJ2-2,.,13,CASSPGDTGELFF,TGCGCCAGCAGTCCGGGGGACACCGGGGAGCTGTTTTTT
.,TRBV28,TRBJ2-2,TRBD1,15,CASSRTGGLKRELFF,TGTGCCAGCAGCCGGACAGGGGGCTTGAAGCGGGAGCTGTTTTTT
once,TRBV6-5,TRBJ1-2,.,14,CASRPTGIFYGYTF,TGTGCCAGTCGGCCCACAGGGATCTTCTATGGCTACACCTTC
.,TRBV9,TRBJ2-7,.,12,CASSVDRDEQYF,TGTGCCAGCAGCGTAGACAGGGACGAGCAGTACTTC
.,TRBV28,TRBJ1-2,.,14,CASSFLEGRHGYTF,TGTGCCAGCAGTTTTTTAGAGGGTAGACATGGCTACACCTTC
.,TRBV9,TRBJ2-2,.,14,CASSWRAGSGELFF,TGTGCCAGCAGTTGGAGGGCCGGGAGCGGGGAGCTGTTTTTT
.,TRBV19,TRBJ1-2,.,13,CASRYEPRDGYTF,TGTGCCAGTAGGTATGAACCCAGGGATGGCTACACCTTC
.,TRBV6-5,TRBJ2-7,.,15,CASSYGGDNAYEQYF,TGTGCCAGCAGTTACGGGGGGGACAACGCCTACGAGCAGTACTTC
.,TRBV11-2,TRBJ1-2,.,16,CASSFSAAVAGYGYTF,TGTGCCAGCAGCTTCTCTGCTGCGGTTGCGGGCTATGGCTACACCTTC
.,TRBV5-4,TRBJ2-7,.,13,CASTAASLGEQYF,TGTGCCAGCACCGCGGCAAGCCTAGGCGAGCAGTACTTC
.,TRBV4-2,TRBJ1-2,.,16,CASSQDSEGGNYGYTF,TGTGCCAGCAGCCAAGACTCGGAGGGCGGGAACTATGGCTACACCTTC
.,TRBV28,TRBJ2-2,.,16,CASSLILSANTGELFF,TGTGCCAGCAGTTTAATACTCAGCGCGAACACCGGGGAGCTGTTTTTT
.,TRBV11-3,TRBJ2-7,TRBD2,12,CASTGLAYEQYF,TGTGCCAGCACGGGACTAGCGTACGAGCAGTACTTC
.,TRBV7-6,TRBJ2-3,.,17,CASRTPEEPISTDTQYF,TGTGCCAGCAGGACCCCGGAGGAGCCCATAAGCACAGATACGCAGTATTTT
.,TRBV27,TRBJ2-7,TRBD2,13,CASSLGRGYEQYF,TGTGCCAGCAGTTTGGGGAGGGGTTACGAGCAGTACTTC
.,TRBV10-3,TRBJ1-2,.,12,CAISASQDSYTF,TGTGCCATCAGTGCGTCACAGGATAGCTACACCTTC
.,TRBV28,TRBJ1-2,.,14,CASSFVDTRYGYTF,TGTGCCAGCAGTTTTGTGGACACCCGCTATGGCTACACCTTC
once,TRBV28,TRBJ1-2,.,13,CASSRGFNYGYTF,TGTGCCAGCAGCAGGGGCTTTAACTATGGCTACACCTTC
.,TRBV10-3,TRBJ2-7,.,14,CAISGGREVDEQYF,TGTGCCATCAGTGGTGGGCGGGAAGTAGACGAGCAGTACTTC
.,TRBV9,TRBJ1-1,.,13,CASSVYGGTEAFF,TGTGCCAGCAGCGTATACGGGGGAACTGAAGCTTTCTTT
once,TRBV7-8,TRBJ2-2,.,14,CASSLFRVHGELFF,TGTGCCAGCAGCTTATTCAGGGTCCACGGGGAGCTGTTTTTT
.,TRBV21-1,TRBJ1-5,.,14,CASSNGASNQPQHF,TGTGCCAGCAGCAATGGGGCTAGCAATCAGCCCCAGCATTTT
.,TRBV30,TRBJ1-5,.,12,CAWESLGGPQHF,TGTGCCTGGGAGTCCTTGGGAGGTCCGCAGCATTTT
.,TRBV6-1,TRBJ2-7,TRBD1,15,CASTGQTTPLYEQYF,TGTGCCAGCACGGGACAGACCACCCCCCTCTACGAGCAGTACTTC
.,TRBV5-1,TRBJ1-4,TRBD1,16,CASSTRTGGANEKLFF,TGCGCCAGCAGCACCAGGACAGGGGGAGCTAATGAAAAACTGTTTTTT
.,TRBV30,TRBJ2-1,TRBD2,17,CAWRGINNSGAYNEQFF,TGTGCCTGGAGAGGCATCAATAATAGCGGGGCCTACAATGAGCAGTTCTTC
.,TRBV10-3,TRBJ1-2,.,13,CAISDRQNYGYTF,TGTGCCATCAGTGACAGACAAAACTATGGCTACACCTTC
once,TRBV11-2,TRBJ2-3,TRBD1,15,CASRQGQGMSDTQYF,TGTGCCAGCAGGCAGGGACAGGGGATGTCGGATACGCAGTATTTT
.,TRBV15,TRBJ2-7,TRBD1,15,CATSRDKGQHYEQYF,TGTGCCACCAGCAGAGATAAGGGACAGCACTACGAGCAGTACTTC
.,TRBV2,TRBJ1-2,TRBD1,12,CASSLWTGGYTF,TGTGCCAGCAGCCTTTGGACAGGCGGCTACACCTTC
.,TRBV6-5,TRBJ2-7,TRBD2,15,CASSSRTRSSYEQYF,TGTGCCAGCAGTTCCAGGACTAGAAGTAGCTACGAGCAGTACTTC
.,TRBV7-2,TRBJ2-7,TRBD2,16,CASSSPGGTRNYEQYF,TGTGCCAGCAGCTCCCCCGGCGGGACTAGGAACTACGAGCAGTACTTC